The 27 T cell receptor beta chains given below trace back to one sample, sequenced in a study of blood T cells in healthy people across ages. The use of a sample-barcoded 5' primer and a J-beta primer mix characterized a second PCR of about 6 to 11 cycles. TCRdb reprocessed the 5' RACE reads with MiXCR, giving one entry per CDR3 protein. The repertoire holds hundreds of thousands of distinct CDR3 sequences, 40% to 45% seen once, with around 30% in the top ten. Sample: blood. All receptors derive from a man aged 80 or over in good health.

Notes on this clonotype: A much larger clone sits a single nucleotide away, making a read error possible. This chain links TRBV7-9 with TRBJ1-1; tentatively, D is TRBD1 (5 bases). The CDR3 spans 16 residues. Germline values: CDR1 SEHNR, CDR2 FQNEAQ (reference sequence). Trimming took 1 base from V and 4 from J, leaving 16 bases between them. The CDR3 DNA reads as TGTGCCAGCAGCTTAGAATCGGGGCCAGGCAGCACTGAAGCTTTCTTT. Translated, it gives CASSLESGPGSTEAFF.

The sample holds many counts of this clonotype. This rearrangement joins TRBV29-1 to TRBJ2-1; a weak D match, TRBD2 (6 bases). V lost 4 bases and J 3 bases, leaving 13 bases between the germline ends. The CDR3 has 14 amino acids. The germline CDR1 and CDR2 sequences are SQVTM and ANQGSEA. As DNA, the CDR3 is TGCAGCGTTGGCTACGGGAGCGACTACAATGAGCAGTTCTTC. Protein product: CSVGYGSDYNEQFF.

This clonotype was recorded only once. This chain joins TRBV7-9 and TRBJ1-5, with D possibly matching TRBD1 (5 bases). CDR1 and CDR2 (germline): SEHNR, FQNEAQ (reference sequence). The CDR3 is 14 residues long. V was clipped by 6 bases and J by 9 bases, with 18 bases between them. The CDR3 spells CASSPHGAGLPQHF. CDR3 coding DNA: TGTGCCAGCAGTCCCCATGGGGCAGGGTTGCCCCAGCATTTT.

The chain uses TRBV7-3 and TRBJ1-2; the match to TRBD1 covers 12 bases. Germline assignment: CDR1 SGHTA and CDR2 FQGTGA. The CDR3 sequence is 15 residues long. Unmatched junction bases numbered 8, after V lost 5 bases and J lost 7 bases. In nucleotides, the CDR3 is TGTGCCAGCAGCCCCCGGGGACAGGGGGCTGGTGGCTACACCTTC. Amino acids: CASSPRGQGAGGYTF.

This sequence joins TRBV4-2 and TRBJ2-7; 7 bases agree with TRBD2. Per the germline V gene, CDR1 is LGHNA and CDR2 is YNFKEQ. The CDR3 runs to 16 residues. J was trimmed by 6 bases and V by 2 bases; bases with no gene match: 13. The CDR3 bases are TGTGCCAGCAGCCAACGGTTCGGCGGGAGTCCTTCCGAGCAGTACTTC. It is translated as CASSQRFGGSPSEQYF.

The chain has TRBV20-1 and TRBJ2-3, with D tentatively TRBD1 (6 bases). Germline V gene data show CDR1 as DFQATT and CDR2 as SNEGSKA (reference sequence). The CDR3 covers 12 residues. V shed 6 bases and J shed 3 bases, with 10 bases lying between them. The CDR3: CSARTETDTQYF. DNA for the CDR3: TGCAGTGCCAGGACAGAAACAGATACGCAGTATTTT.

The rearrangement joins TRBV12-3 or TRBV12-4 to TRBJ1-5, with TRBD1 matching over 11 bases. V shed 6 bases and J 7 bases; nucleotides not matched to a gene: 8. The CDR3 extends over 15 amino acids. CDR3 sequence: CASRTGTGGGQPQHF. Here the CDR3 DNA reads TGTGCCAGCAGGACCGGGACAGGGGGTGGACAGCCCCAGCATTTT.

J is TRBJ2-7 and V is TRBV28; 12 bases fit TRBD2. The junction had 3 bases not matched to a gene; V was cut back by 3 bases and J by 0 bases. Germline V gene lookup returns CDR1 MDHEN and CDR2 SYDVKM. The CDR3 runs 16 residues. The CDR3 region is CASSFSSGRASYEQYF. The CDR3 DNA is TGTGCCAGCAGTTTTTCTAGCGGGAGGGCCTCCTACGAGCAGTACTTC. Together with reference TRBV28 and TRBJ2-7, the CDR3 gives the full variable domain: DVKVTQSSRYLVKRTGEKVFLECVQDMDHENMFWYRQDPGLGLRLIYFSYDVKMKEKGDIPEGYSVSREKKERFSLILESASTNQTSMYLCASSFSSGRASYEQYFGPGTRLTVT.

In its sample, this clonotype was seen a few times. J is TRBJ1-2 and V is TRBV6-6, with TRBD1 matching 7 bases. With V trimmed by 9 bases and J by 7 bases, 14 bases remained unmatched. The germline CDR1 and CDR2 sequences are MNHNY and SVGAGI (reference sequence). The CDR3 extends over 14 amino acids. In nucleotides, the CDR3 is TGTGCCAGTTGGGGGACAGATGAGTTAGGTGGCTACACCTTC. It codes for CASWGTDELGGYTF.

This clonotype was seen a handful of times. V gene TRBV7-9 combines with J gene TRBJ1-1; TRBD1 aligns across 12 bases. J gave up 0 bases and V 6 bases, and 5 bases lay outside the gene matches. Germline V gene sequence: CDR1 SEHNR, CDR2 FQNEAQ (reference sequence). This CDR3 is built from 16 residues. The chain's CDR3 is CASSPGQGAVNTEAFF. For the CDR3, the DNA is TGTGCCAGCAGTCCGGGACAGGGGGCGGTGAACACTGAAGCTTTCTTT. Together with reference TRBV7-9 and TRBJ1-1, the CDR3 gives the full variable domain: DTGVSQNPRHKITKRGQNVTFRCDPISEHNRLYWYRQTLGQGPEFLTYFQNEAQLEKSRLLSDRFSAERPKGSFSTLEIQRTEQGDSAMYLCASSPGQGAVNTEAFFGQGTRLTVV.

The chain is built from TRBV2 and TRBJ2-1, with D possibly being TRBD1 (5 bases). The ends were cut back, 6 bases at V and 10 bases at J, with 13 bases in the middle. The germline V gene encodes CDR1 SNHLY and CDR2 FYNNEI. CDR3 length: 12 residues. The CDR3, as DNA: TGTGCCAGCAGGCAGGGCGATAAGGAGCAGTTCTTC. Translating gives CASRQGDKEQFF.

A few counts support this clonotype. The chain couples TRBV7-2 to TRBJ2-3, with 7 bases lining up with TRBD1. CDR3 length: 19 residues. The germline V gene encodes CDR1 SGHTA and CDR2 FQGNSA. Losses at the gene ends were 5 bases for V and 2 bases for J; bases not matched to a gene: 19. CDR3 region: CASSPRQGGEWVYTDTQYF. CDR3 sequence (DNA): TGTGCCAGCAGCCCCCGGCAAGGGGGCGAGTGGGTCTACACAGATACGCAGTATTTT.

This clonotype showed up just a few times. The chain employs TRBV5-1 and TRBJ2-5; TRBD1 is a possible D gene (6 bases). From germline, CDR1 is SGHRS and CDR2 YFSETQ. CDR3 length equals 14 residues. V was pared by 4 bases and J by 5 bases, with 15 bases between. The CDR3 region has the DNA TGCGCCAGCAGCCGTAACAGGGACGGGGAGACCCAGTACTTC. It is translated as CASSRNRDGETQYF.

The rearrangement joins TRBV28 to TRBJ2-5; D gene unclear. CDR1 is MDHEN, CDR2 SYDVKM, per germline. Trimming left V 7 bases short and J 2 bases short, with 11 bases between. CDR3 length equals 13 residues. The CDR3 region has the DNA TGTGCCAGCAATGTAGTGGGGCAAGAGACCCAGTACTTC. It codes for CASNVVGQETQYF.

This clonotype was counted ten times or more. The chain uses TRBV20-1 and TRBJ2-5; a weak D match, TRBD2 (7 bases). Germline assignment: CDR1 DFQATT and CDR2 SNEGSKA (reference sequence). The CDR3 is 14 amino acids. The germline V and J ends were trimmed by 5 bases and 5 bases, with 18 bases remaining between them. CDR3 region: CSAERGGAQETQYF. The CDR3 DNA sequence: TGCAGTGCTGAAAGAGGGGGGGCGCAGGAGACCCAGTACTTC.

This clonotype was observed a few times. This sequence joins TRBV20-1 and TRBJ1-1, with D tentatively TRBD1 (6 bases). V lost 3 bases and J lost 4, with 15 bases in between. In germline, CDR1 is DFQATT, CDR2 SNEGSKA (reference sequence). This CDR3 contains 14 residues. The CDR3 sequence: CSASPQGQGTEAFF. The CDR3 region has the DNA TGCAGTGCTAGTCCGCAGGGGCAGGGCACTGAAGCTTTCTTT.

As for this clonotype: Sequence at one end of the junction differs from germline and may be a read error. The gene calls are TRBV12-3 or TRBV12-4 and TRBJ2-2, with D possibly TRBD1 on 5 matching bases. The CDR3 sequence is 14 residues long. CDR3 sequence: CVSSLGAGYGELFF. The CDR3 coding sequence is TGTGTCAGCAGTTTAGGGGCAGGATACGGGGAGCTGTTTTTT.

Remarks on this clonotype: This may stem from a read error, because a much larger clone lies one nucleotide away. Here the CDR3 reads CASSLRTRTDTQYF. In nucleotides, the CDR3 is TGTGCCAGCAGCCTAAGGACTCGCACAGATACGCAGTATTTT. The V and J genes are TRBV6-5 and TRBJ2-3; the D gene is possibly TRBD2 (5 bases). The CDR3 is made up of 14 amino acids. V was shortened by 6 bases and J by 1 base, with 11 bases between the two germline ends. Germline CDR1 reads MNHEY; CDR2 reads SVGAGI.

There are many counts of this clonotype. V usage is TRBV29-1 and J usage is TRBJ2-7; maybe TRBD2 (6 bases). The CDR3 extends over 14 amino acids. The germline V gene encodes CDR1 SQVTM and CDR2 ANQGSEA. The ends were cut back, 2 bases at V and 5 bases at J, with 16 bases in the middle. DNA for the CDR3: TGCAGCGTTGAAAAACTTGGCAGGGAGGACGAGCAGTACTTC. It encodes CSVEKLGREDEQYF.

The chain joins TRBV11-3 to TRBJ2-7; weak D call: TRBD2 (5 bases). The DNA matches TRBJ2-5 better at its end, which makes the J call doubtful. This CDR3 is 14 amino acids long. Germline-derived CDR1 and CDR2 are SGHNT and YENEEA. Here the CDR3 reads CASSSEGDRETQYF. CDR3 in DNA: TGTGCCAGCAGCTCTGAGGGCGACCGGGAGACCCAGTACTTC.

This clonotype was seen only a few times. V gene TRBV7-2 combines with J gene TRBJ2-3; 8 nucleotides align to TRBD2. Germline V gene lookup returns CDR1 SGHTA and CDR2 FQGNSA. The CDR3 runs to 17 residues. J gave up 2 bases and V 1 base, and 8 bases lay outside the gene matches. CDR3: CASSLGFSGTPTDTQYF. The CDR3 DNA is TGTGCCAGCAGCTTAGGTTTTAGCGGGACCCCCACAGATACGCAGTATTTT.

This clonotype was counted ten times or more. The chain carries TRBV5-1 and TRBJ2-5; possibly TRBD1 for D (5 bases). V dropped 7 bases and J dropped 4 bases, with 17 bases sitting between them. Germline V gene sequence: CDR1 SGHRS, CDR2 YFSETQ. The CDR3 extends over 14 amino acids. CDR3 in amino acids: CASSTAGMTETQYF. The CDR3 nucleotides read TGCGCCAGCTCTACGGCAGGGATGACAGAGACCCAGTACTTC.

The chain uses TRBV29-1 and TRBJ2-7; 12 bases fit TRBD1. CDR1 is SQVTM and CDR2 is ANQGSEA in the germline V gene. Germline trimming cut 6 bases from V and 7 bases from J; bases unmatched to any gene: 7. This CDR3 spans 13 amino acids. This chain's CDR3 is CSVRGQGAGEQYF. CDR3 sequence (DNA): TGCAGCGTCCGGGGACAGGGGGCAGGGGAGCAGTACTTC.

The J gene is TRBJ2-7, the V gene TRBV20-1; D tentatively reads TRBD1 or TRBD2 (5 bases each). The J call is doubtful: the DNA matches TRBJ2-5 better. Germline values: CDR1 DFQATT, CDR2 SNEGSKA (reference sequence). This CDR3 spans 15 amino acids. For the CDR3, the DNA is TGCAGTGCTACGAACCGGGACCAGGGACAAGAGACCCAGTACTTC. This encodes CSATNRDQGQETQYF.

A remark on this clonotype: The junction shows a germline mismatch at one end, possibly a read error. The CDR3 is CASSLRLETLYF. The CDR3 bases are TGTGCCAGCAGCTTAAGGCTGGAGACCCTGTACTTC. The chain employs TRBV11-2 and TRBJ2-5, with unresolved D. The CDR3 has 12 residues. CDR1 is SGHAT, CDR2 FQNNGV, per germline.

This chain connects TRBV27 to TRBJ1-2; tentatively, D is TRBD1 (6 bases). V was cut by 8 bases and J by 5 bases, with 24 bases left in between. CDR3 length: 16 residues. CDR1 and CDR2 from the germline V gene are MNHEY and SMNVEV (reference sequence). The DNA of the CDR3 is TGTGCCAGCGCCCTTATGGGAAGGGGGTTAGGGTATGGCTACACCTTC. This encodes CASALMGRGLGYGYTF.

This chain connects TRBV6-2 or TRBV6-3 to TRBJ2-7; TRBD2 matches 10 bases. Germline V CDR1 and CDR2: MNHEY, SVGEGT. V trimming: 2 bases; J trimming: 12 bases; junction bases outside the gene matches: 1. The CDR3 consists of 11 residues. The CDR3 region has the DNA TGTGCCAGCAGTTACGGGACTAGCGCGTACTTC. Its protein product is CASSYGTSAYF.